A selection of T cell receptor beta chains follows, all from one sample in a study of identical twins. Each CDR3 protein is one row after TCRdb ran MiXCR on the 5' RACE reads. The data hold over 200,000 distinct CDR3 sequences, with approximately 10% observed a single time. The sequenced sample consisted of memory T cells sorted from blood. All receptors derive from a man over 45 in good health. Each CDR3 is given with its conserved first and last residue. A D gene is named only where the DNA matches it firmly. Clone size is stated in some rows and not others, as once, few, many or a class when expanded.

clone_size: NA
v_call: TRBV20-1
d_call: NA
j_call: TRBJ2-5
cdr3_nt: TGCAGTGCTAAGTCCCCGGTCTCGGGACTCGAGACCCAGTACTTC
cdr3_aa: CSAKSPVSGLETQYF

clone_size: many
v_call: TRBV7-9
d_call: TRBD1
j_call: TRBJ1-2
cdr3_nt: TGTGCCAGCAGCCGCAGGGGGGGGTATGGCTACACCTTC
cdr3_aa: CASSRRGGYGYTF

clone_size: few
v_call: TRBV20-1
d_call: TRBD1
j_call: TRBJ2-3
cdr3_nt: TGCAGTGCTAAAGGACCCTCCAGGGGGCTTGGAGATACGCAGTATTTT
cdr3_aa: CSAKGPSRGLGDTQYF

clone_size: few
v_call: TRBV6-1
d_call: TRBD2
j_call: TRBJ2-5
cdr3_nt: TGTGCCACCCGACGGACTAGCGGGAGACCGGAAGAGACCCAGTACTTC
cdr3_aa: CATRRTSGRPEETQYF

clone_size: many
v_call: TRBV18
d_call: NA
j_call: TRBJ2-1
cdr3_nt: TGTGCCAGCTCACCACCGGCCGCCCCCTGGGGTGAGCAGTTCTTC
cdr3_aa: CASSPPAAPWGEQFF

clone_size: few
v_call: TRBV20-1
d_call: NA
j_call: TRBJ1-1
cdr3_nt: TGCAGTGCTAGAGAAGGGGGGGTGAACACTGAAGCTTTCTTT
cdr3_aa: CSAREGGVNTEAFF

clone_size: NA
v_call: TRBV6-1
d_call: NA
j_call: TRBJ1-1
cdr3_nt: TGTGCCAGCAGTGAACTATTCTCCCGGGGTGAAGCTTTCTTT
cdr3_aa: CASSELFSRGEAFF

clone_size: few
v_call: TRBV12-5
d_call: TRBD2
j_call: TRBJ2-1
cdr3_nt: TGTGCTAGCTCAATAGCGGGAGGGCCTAATGAGCAGTTCTTC
cdr3_aa: CASSIAGGPNEQFF

clone_size: many
v_call: TRBV5-1
d_call: TRBD2
j_call: TRBJ2-2
cdr3_nt: TGCGCCAGCAGCACCGGGACTAACAGTGTCGGGGAGCTGTTTTTT
cdr3_aa: CASSTGTNSVGELFF

clone_size: many
v_call: TRBV5-5
d_call: TRBD2
j_call: TRBJ2-1
cdr3_nt: TGTGCCAGCAGCCCCGGGACTAGCGGGAGCCTCTACAATGAGCAGTTCTTC
cdr3_aa: CASSPGTSGSLYNEQFF

clone_size: NA
v_call: TRBV9
d_call: NA
j_call: TRBJ2-5
cdr3_nt: TGTGCCAGCAGCGTAGTTCGAGAATTAGTCTTTCTGATAGAGACCCAGTACTTC
cdr3_aa: CASSVVRELVFLIETQYF

clone_size: many
v_call: TRBV4-3
d_call: NA
j_call: TRBJ2-1
cdr3_nt: TGCGCCAGCAGCCAAGCTTTGGGGGAATACAATGAGCAGTTCTTC
cdr3_aa: CASSQALGEYNEQFF

clone_size: NA
v_call: TRBV5-5
d_call: NA
j_call: TRBJ1-1
cdr3_nt: TGTGCCAGCAGCCGGACGGTTCCTGGAGAAGCTTTCTTT
cdr3_aa: CASSRTVPGEAFF

clone_size: NA
v_call: TRBV6-2/TRBV6-3
d_call: NA
j_call: TRBJ1-5
cdr3_nt: TGTGCCAGCAGTTCCACCCTCCTAACAGGGAACAAGGGCAATCAGCCCCAGCATTTT
cdr3_aa: CASSSTLLTGNKGNQPQHF

clone_size: many
v_call: TRBV5-1
d_call: TRBD1
j_call: TRBJ2-5
cdr3_nt: TGCGCCAGCAGCCATGGACAGGGGGAGACCCAGTACTTC
cdr3_aa: CASSHGQGETQYF

clone_size: few
v_call: TRBV29-1
d_call: TRBD1
j_call: TRBJ2-3
cdr3_nt: TGCAGCGTTGAGGGTACCAGACAGGGGGCCGGAGATACGCAGTATTTT
cdr3_aa: CSVEGTRQGAGDTQYF

clone_size: NA
v_call: TRBV24-1
d_call: NA
j_call: TRBJ1-5
cdr3_nt: TGTGCCACCAGTGATTCCAGACGGAGCAATCAGCCCCAGCATTTT
cdr3_aa: CATSDSRRSNQPQHF

clone_size: many
v_call: TRBV6-2/TRBV6-3
d_call: NA
j_call: TRBJ1-5
cdr3_nt: TGTGCCAGCAGTGAGGGGCAGGGCTCCCAGCATTTT
cdr3_aa: CASSEGQGSQHF

clone_size: NA
v_call: TRBV27
d_call: NA
j_call: TRBJ2-7
cdr3_nt: TGTGCCAGCAGCCCTTTTAGGCTAGCTAAATACGAGCAGTACTTC
cdr3_aa: CASSPFRLAKYEQYF

clone_size: NA
v_call: TRBV20-1
d_call: TRBD2
j_call: TRBJ2-2
cdr3_nt: TGCAGTGCTAGTAGGCGCGGGAGGCCCCCCGGGGAGCTGTTTTTT
cdr3_aa: CSASRRGRPPGELFF

clone_size: NA
v_call: TRBV5-6
d_call: NA
j_call: TRBJ2-7
cdr3_nt: TGTGCCAGCAGCCGCGAGGGGTGGGAGCAGTACTTC
cdr3_aa: CASSREGWEQYF

clone_size: many
v_call: TRBV7-8
d_call: TRBD1
j_call: TRBJ1-5
cdr3_nt: TGTGCCAGCAGCCGCAGACGGGACAGGGTGCGACAGCCCCAGCATTTT
cdr3_aa: CASSRRRDRVRQPQHF

clone_size: NA
v_call: TRBV5-1
d_call: NA
j_call: TRBJ2-5
cdr3_nt: TGCGCCAGCAGCCTGTGGACTCAGCAAGAGACCCAGTACTTC
cdr3_aa: CASSLWTQQETQYF

clone_size: NA
v_call: TRBV6-1
d_call: NA
j_call: TRBJ2-3
cdr3_nt: TGTGCCAGCAGTGAGAAGGATACGCAGTATTTT
cdr3_aa: CASSEKDTQYF

clone_size: NA
v_call: TRBV6-1
d_call: NA
j_call: TRBJ1-1
cdr3_nt: TGTGCCAGCAAGCGGGAGATACTGATGAACACTGAAGCTTTCTTT
cdr3_aa: CASKREILMNTEAFF

clone_size: NA
v_call: TRBV10-3
d_call: NA
j_call: TRBJ1-3
cdr3_nt: TGTGCCATCAGTGAGTCCGGACAGCTCTCTGGAAACACCATATATTTT
cdr3_aa: CAISESGQLSGNTIYF

clone_size: few
v_call: TRBV7-8
d_call: NA
j_call: TRBJ1-1
cdr3_nt: TGTGCCAGCAGCCCAGAGGCGGAATTTGAAGCTTTCTTT
cdr3_aa: CASSPEAEFEAFF

clone_size: many
v_call: TRBV4-2
d_call: NA
j_call: TRBJ2-3
cdr3_nt: TGTGCCAGCAGCCAAGGGGCAGGGGGGACAGATACGCAGTATTTT
cdr3_aa: CASSQGAGGTDTQYF

clone_size: NA
v_call: TRBV20-1
d_call: NA
j_call: TRBJ2-2
cdr3_nt: TGCAGTGCTAGAAAACGCCTTGGGCGAGCGAACACCGGGGAGCTGTTTTTT
cdr3_aa: CSARKRLGRANTGELFF

clone_size: few
v_call: TRBV25-1
d_call: NA
j_call: TRBJ2-3
cdr3_nt: TGTGCCAGCAGTGAATATCGGAGGACAGATACGCAGTGTTTT
cdr3_aa: CASSEYRRTDTQCF

clone_size: many
v_call: TRBV5-1
d_call: NA
j_call: TRBJ2-7
cdr3_nt: TGCGCCAGCAGCCACACTGGAAGGGACCACGAGCAGTACTTC
cdr3_aa: CASSHTGRDHEQYF

clone_size: many
v_call: TRBV12-3/TRBV12-4
d_call: NA
j_call: TRBJ2-3
cdr3_nt: TGTGCCAGCAGACCAACAGGGTGGGATACGCAGTATTTT
cdr3_aa: CASRPTGWDTQYF

clone_size: few
v_call: TRBV3-1
d_call: NA
j_call: TRBJ2-2
cdr3_nt: TGTGCCAGCAGACAGGCAGGGACCAAGAACACCGGGGAGCTGTTTTTT
cdr3_aa: CASRQAGTKNTGELFF

clone_size: many
v_call: TRBV4-2
d_call: TRBD2
j_call: TRBJ2-3
cdr3_nt: TGTGCCAGCAGCCAAGATCTCGGGATTAGCGGGAGCCCTAGCACAGATACGCAGTATTTT
cdr3_aa: CASSQDLGISGSPSTDTQYF

clone_size: few
v_call: TRBV12-3/TRBV12-4
d_call: TRBD1
j_call: TRBJ2-1
cdr3_nt: TGTGCCAGCAGCCAGGACAGGGGGACCCTCAATGAGCAGTTCTTC
cdr3_aa: CASSQDRGTLNEQFF

clone_size: NA
v_call: TRBV4-1
d_call: NA
j_call: TRBJ2-7
cdr3_nt: TGCGCCAGCAGCCAAGGGGAACAGGGCTACGAGCAGTACTTC
cdr3_aa: CASSQGEQGYEQYF

clone_size: many
v_call: TRBV10-3
d_call: TRBD2
j_call: TRBJ2-1
cdr3_nt: TGTGCCATCAGTAAAGGGCTAGCGGGGGGTAACAATGAGCAGTTCTTC
cdr3_aa: CAISKGLAGGNNEQFF

clone_size: few
v_call: TRBV4-3
d_call: NA
j_call: TRBJ1-4
cdr3_nt: TGCGCCAGCAGCCAAGAACATGCAACTAATGAAAAACTGTTTTTT
cdr3_aa: CASSQEHATNEKLFF

clone_size: many
v_call: TRBV6-5
d_call: NA
j_call: TRBJ2-1
cdr3_nt: TGTGCCAGCAGTTACTCGAGTTACAATGAGCAGTTCTTC
cdr3_aa: CASSYSSYNEQFF

clone_size: many
v_call: TRBV4-1
d_call: NA
j_call: TRBJ2-7
cdr3_nt: TGCGCCAGCAGTCGGCAGACAGATTACGAGCAGTACTTC
cdr3_aa: CASSRQTDYEQYF

clone_size: NA
v_call: TRBV7-2
d_call: NA
j_call: TRBJ2-7
cdr3_nt: TGTGCCAGCAGCTTAGCGTCCGTGCGGGGCGCGCAGTACTTC
cdr3_aa: CASSLASVRGAQYF

clone_size: many
v_call: TRBV6-1
d_call: NA
j_call: TRBJ2-2
cdr3_nt: TGTGCCAGCAGTGAAGGGGCCCAATTCAGGGAGCTGTTTTTT
cdr3_aa: CASSEGAQFRELFF

clone_size: few
v_call: TRBV6-1
d_call: NA
j_call: TRBJ1-1
cdr3_nt: TGTGCCAGCATACCCTACGGGGCAGGGAGGGCTTTCTTT
cdr3_aa: CASIPYGAGRAFF

clone_size: few
v_call: TRBV4-3
d_call: TRBD2
j_call: TRBJ2-7
cdr3_nt: TGCGCCAGCAGCCAACGGCGGGAGAGCTCCTACGAGCAGTACTTC
cdr3_aa: CASSQRRESSYEQYF

clone_size: few
v_call: TRBV5-5
d_call: TRBD1
j_call: TRBJ1-2
cdr3_nt: TGTGCCAGCAGTTATGGGACAGGTCACGGCTACACCTTC
cdr3_aa: CASSYGTGHGYTF